The 15 T cell receptor beta chains below were found in one sample sequenced in a study of blood T cell repertoires in COVID-19. TCRdb keeps only in-frame clones here, not all; method: immunoSEQ multiplex PCR. Counted here are 200,000 to 300,000 clones, around 92% occurring once; the ten biggest clones make up approximately 2.5%. The sequenced sample consisted of peripheral blood. Receptors were obtained from a young adult with COVID-19, enrolled during active disease.

This chain joins TRBV6-5 and TRBJ1-1; D not resolved. CDR1 is MNHEY and CDR2 is SVGAGI in the germline V gene. The V end lost 6 bases, the J end lost 0 bases, and 8 bases lay between the germline ends. This CDR3 is 13 amino acids long. The CDR3 reads CASRATVNTEAFF. CDR3 sequence (DNA): TGTGCCAGCAGGGCTACAGTGAACACTGAAGCTTTCTTT.

V gene TRBV12-5 combines with J gene TRBJ2-7; 9 bases line up with TRBD1. This CDR3 is built from 14 residues. Germline V gives CDR1 LGHNT, CDR2 FRNRAP. Germline trimming cut 6 bases from V and 2 bases from J; bases unmatched to any gene: 5. The CDR3 region has the DNA TGTGCTAGTGGACAGGGGGCAAAAACCTACGAGCAGTACTTC. It translates to CASGQGAKTYEQYF.

This rearrangement joins TRBV7-8 to TRBJ2-5, with TRBD2 matching over 9 bases. The V and J ends lost 5 bases and 5 bases, in that order; junction bases with no gene match: 18. CDR3 size: 18 residues. In germline, CDR1 is SGHVS, CDR2 FQNEAQ. The CDR3 is CASSLHPRTSESEETQYF. The CDR3 bases are TGTGCCAGCAGCCTTCACCCTCGGACTAGCGAGAGTGAGGAGACCCAGTACTTC.

V gene TRBV15 combines with J gene TRBJ1-4, with TRBD1 as a possible D gene (5 bases). This CDR3 is 16 amino acids long. In germline, CDR1 is LNHNV, CDR2 YYDKDF (reference sequence). Deletions cut 0 bases from V and 8 bases from J, with 16 bases between. The CDR3 loop reads CATSRDASGGKEKLFF. The CDR3 DNA is TGTGCCACCAGCAGAGATGCGTCCGGGGGAAAAGAAAAACTGTTTTTT.

The gene calls are TRBV29-1 and TRBJ2-1; 10 nucleotides agree with TRBD1. Germline lookup yields CDR1 SQVTM and CDR2 ANQGSEA. This CDR3 contains 16 residues. V gave up 7 bases and J gave up 2 bases; unmatched junction bases: 11. In nucleotides, the CDR3 is TGCAGCGGGACAGGGGGGCCGACTGGGGCCTACAATGAGCAGTTCTTC. It encodes CSGTGGPTGAYNEQFF.

The rearrangement links TRBV13 to TRBJ2-1, with D possibly being TRBD1 (6 bases). The CDR3 covers 13 residues. Germline CDR1 is PRHDT and CDR2 is FYEKMQ (reference sequence). The ends were cut back, 5 bases at V and 9 bases at J, with 14 bases in the middle. As DNA, the CDR3 is TGTGCCAGCAGCCCCACCGGACAGAGTGAGCAGTTCTTC. Translated, it gives CASSPTGQSEQFF.

The chain recombines TRBV6-9 with TRBJ2-3, with D maybe TRBD1 (5 bases). Germline V gene sequence: CDR1 MNHGY, CDR2 SVAAGI. CDR3 size: 15 residues. Trimming shortened V by 2 bases and J by 2 bases, and 11 bases separated the two germline ends. The CDR3 is CASSYNGAHTDTQYF. Here the CDR3 DNA reads TGTGCCAGCAGTTATAATGGGGCCCACACAGATACGCAGTATTTT.

This chain uses TRBV4-1 with TRBJ1-1; 10 nucleotides line up with TRBD1. Germline lookup yields CDR1 MGHRA and CDR2 YSYEKL. The CDR3 has 16 amino acids. The ends lost 4 bases at V and 0 bases at J; junction bases unmatched: 5. The CDR3 DNA sequence: TGCGCCAGCAGCCGGGGACAGGGGAACTTGAACACTGAAGCTTTCTTT. It codes for CASSRGQGNLNTEAFF.

The J gene is TRBJ2-5, the V gene TRBV13; the D gene is possibly TRBD2 (5 bases). The germline gives CDR1 PRHDT, CDR2 FYEKMQ (reference sequence). Trimming stripped 5 bases from V and 7 bases from J, with 17 bases between. CDR3 length: 14 residues. The CDR3 loop reads CASSPRTWAGTQYF. Written as DNA, the CDR3 is TGTGCCAGCAGCCCCCGGACTTGGGCCGGGACCCAGTACTTC.

J is TRBJ1-5 and V is TRBV5-1, with TRBD1 matching over 9 bases. The V segment lost 4 bases and the J segment 4 bases; nucleotides outside the gene matches: 3. The germline V gene encodes CDR1 SGHRS and CDR2 YFSETQ. The CDR3 consists of 14 residues. The CDR3 sequence is CASSTGTGNQPQHF. The CDR3 DNA follows: TGCGCCAGCAGCACCGGGACAGGGAATCAGCCCCAGCATTTT.

The rearrangement links TRBV2 to TRBJ2-1; TRBD2 matches at 11 bases. Germline V CDR1 and CDR2: SNHLY, FYNNEI. The CDR3 spans 17 residues. V shed 7 bases, J shed 1 base, and the junction held 9 bases outside the gene matches. DNA of the CDR3: TGTGCCAGCAAGGGGATAACTAGCGGGAGATCCTACAATGAGCAGTTCTTC. It encodes CASKGITSGRSYNEQFF.

This chain uses TRBV28 with TRBJ1-2, with 9 bases matching TRBD1. V trimming: 5 bases; J trimming: 7 bases; junction bases outside the gene matches: 5. This CDR3 has 13 amino acids. CDR1 and CDR2 (germline): MDHEN, SYDVKM. The CDR3 spells CASSVGTGFGYTF. The CDR3 nucleotides are TGTGCCAGCAGTGTAGGGACAGGGTTTGGCTACACCTTC.

J is TRBJ2-7 and V is TRBV27, with TRBD1 matching over 8 bases. The junction had 7 bases not matched to a gene; V was cut back by 6 bases and J by 3 bases. Germline V gene data show CDR1 as MNHEY and CDR2 as SMNVEV (reference sequence). This CDR3 has 14 residues. CDR3 nucleotide sequence: TGTGCCAGCAGAGAACAGGGGGTTAGCTACGAGCAGTACTTC. Its protein product is CASREQGVSYEQYF.

This clone appeared a single time. The V call is TRBV25-1, the J call TRBJ2-3, with TRBD2 matching 8 bases. Germline V gene data show CDR1 as MGHDK and CDR2 as SYGVNS. The CDR3 is 17 amino acids. V lost 2 bases and J lost 1; bases outside the gene matches: 8. The CDR3 DNA follows: TGTGCCAGCAGTGAAACCTCGGTGCGGGAGGGCACAGATACGCAGTATTTT. Translation: CASSETSVREGTDTQYF.

The CDR3 region has the DNA TGTGCCAGCAGTTACTCGGCCACAGATACGCAGTATTTT. This encodes CASSYSATDTQYF. The J gene is TRBJ2-3, the V gene TRBV6-5; D is ambiguous. V was pared by 0 bases and J by 2 bases, with 3 bases between. This CDR3 comprises 13 residues. CDR1 and CDR2 from the germline V gene are MNHEY and SVGAGI.